The present TCR beta chain was sequenced within a study of identical twins. Study outcomes and limitations: Findings depended on cross-sectional statistics rather than tracking the same donors.

In its sample, this clonotype was seen a few times. Its antigen remains unknown. After template switching added a universal primer site, the resulting cDNA carried unique molecular identifiers. TCRdb analysed the 5' RACE reads with MiXCR anew, one entry per CDR3 protein. The table includes about 280,000 distinct CDR3 sequences, about 8.1% detected once. V lost 2 bases and J 5 bases, leaving 9 bases between the germline ends. Germline CDR1 SGHAT, CDR2 FQNNGV. The CDR3 covers 13 residues. The same data also went into a second study, on yellow fever vaccine responses in identical twins.

V is TRBV11-2 and J is TRBJ2-5, with no clear D. This TCR was recovered from a woman in her late teens or twenties in good health. Input material: memory (CD45RO+) T cells sorted from blood. The CDR3 bases are TGTGCCAGCAGCTTATCTGTCGAGGAGACCCAGTACTTC. It specifies CASSLSVEETQYF.